This T cell receptor (beta chain) was documented in a study of low-dose radiotherapy and immunotherapy resistance in tumors. Study as a whole: A dose of 0.5 Gy per fraction was delivered to Cohort 1 every 2 weeks, for a total of 6.5 Gy.

Time point reported: before trial treatment. The V and J ends lost 5 bases and 7 bases, in that order; junction bases with no gene match: 12. The CDR3 runs to 16 residues. The germline CDR1 and CDR2 sequences are SGHTA and FQGNSA. Many counts were recorded for this clonotype. TRAV- and TRBV-specific primers were used for first-strand cDNA, which covered alpha and beta chains. PCR amplification of the TCRs was performed with Phusion for 20 PCR cycles, and it relied on a constant-region primer together with a V-primer adapter. Isolated mRNA underwent amplification via in vitro transcription. TCRdb reprocessed the reads via MiXCR and lists one record per CDR3 protein. The sample shows over 65,000 distinct CDR3 sequences, about a sixth of them seen only once.

The genes are TRBV7-2 and TRBJ1-4, with 8 bases identical to TRBD1. Sample: PBMCs, taken before treatment. The sequence was collected from a male donor with prostate cancer. CDR3 loop: CASSPRTGRYLEKLFF. The CDR3 nucleotides read TGTGCCAGCAGCCCCAGGACAGGGAGGTACCTTGAAAAACTGTTTTTT.